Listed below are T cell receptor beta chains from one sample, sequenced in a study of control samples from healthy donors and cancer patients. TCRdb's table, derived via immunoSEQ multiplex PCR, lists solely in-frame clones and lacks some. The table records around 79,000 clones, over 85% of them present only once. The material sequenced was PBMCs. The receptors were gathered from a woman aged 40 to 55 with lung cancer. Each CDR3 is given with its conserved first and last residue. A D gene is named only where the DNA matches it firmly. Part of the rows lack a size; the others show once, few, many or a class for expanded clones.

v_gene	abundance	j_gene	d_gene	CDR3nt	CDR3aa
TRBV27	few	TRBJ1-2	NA	TGTGCCAGCAGTTTATCGGGCCAGGGAGGTTATGGCTACACCTTC	CASSLSGQGGYGYTF
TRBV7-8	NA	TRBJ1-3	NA	TGTGCCAGCAGCTTACAGGGGTTCGGAAACACCATATATTTT	CASSLQGFGNTIYF
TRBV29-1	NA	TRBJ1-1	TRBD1	TGCAGCTCCTGGGGGGGCACAGGGGACACTGAAGCTTTCTTT	CSSWGGTGDTEAFF
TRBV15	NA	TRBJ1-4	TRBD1	TGTGCCACCAGCACCGTCGGGTCGAGAGTGGGACAGGGAGATGAAAAACTGTTTTTT	CATSTVGSRVGQGDEKLFF
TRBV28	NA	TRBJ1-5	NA	TGTGCCAGCAGTTTGGTGACCCCGGTTGGCAATCAGCCCCAGCATTTT	CASSLVTPVGNQPQHF
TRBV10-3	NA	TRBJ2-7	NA	TGTGCCATCAGCCCTCCTCAGGGGGGCTACGAGCAGTACTTC	CAISPPQGGYEQYF
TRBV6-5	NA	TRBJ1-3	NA	TGTGCCAGCAGCTCCGACCGAAACTCTGGAAACACCATATATTTT	CASSSDRNSGNTIYF
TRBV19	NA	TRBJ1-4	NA	TGTGCCAGTATCAGCCGGGCCTATGAAAAACTGTTTTTT	CASISRAYEKLFF
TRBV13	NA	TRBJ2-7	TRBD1	TGTGCCAGCAGCTCGCTGAGGACAGGGAGGCTCTACGAGCAGTACTTC	CASSSLRTGRLYEQYF
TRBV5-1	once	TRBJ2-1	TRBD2	TGCGCCAGTTCCCGACTAGCGGGGGGTCCTGGTGAGCAGTTCTTC	CASSRLAGGPGEQFF
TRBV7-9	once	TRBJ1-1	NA	TGTGCCAGCAGCCGGGGAGAAAACACTGAAGCTTTCTTT	CASSRGENTEAFF
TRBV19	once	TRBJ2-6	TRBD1	TGTGCCAGTAGTATGGCCCGACAGGGCTCTGGGGCCAACGTCCTGACTTTC	CASSMARQGSGANVLTF
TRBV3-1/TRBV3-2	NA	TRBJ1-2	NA	TGTGCCAGCAGCCAAGTCCGACCATACGGTTCCTATGGCTACACCTTC	CASSQVRPYGSYGYTF
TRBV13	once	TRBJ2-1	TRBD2	TGTGCCAGCAGCTTAGAAGGGACTAGCGGGGGCACATACAATGAGCAGTTCTTC	CASSLEGTSGGTYNEQFF
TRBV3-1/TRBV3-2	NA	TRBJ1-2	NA	TGTGCCAGCAGCCAAGAGGTTTCCAACTATGGCTACACCTTC	CASSQEVSNYGYTF
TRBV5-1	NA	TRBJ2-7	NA	TGCGCCAGCTTGGACAGCGGGGAGCAGTACTTC	CASLDSGEQYF
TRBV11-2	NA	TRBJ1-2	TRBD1	TGTGCCAGCAGCGCGACAGGGGCAGTTAACTATGGCTACACCTTC	CASSATGAVNYGYTF
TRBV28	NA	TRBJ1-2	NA	TGTGCCAGCAGTTCCTCCCGGGGGGGCTACACCTTC	CASSSSRGGYTF
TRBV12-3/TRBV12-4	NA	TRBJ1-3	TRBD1	TGTGCCAGCAGTCGGGACAGTGGAAACACCATATATTTT	CASSRDSGNTIYF
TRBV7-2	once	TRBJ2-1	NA	TGTGCCAGCAGCTTAACTAGCTACAATGAGCAGTTCTTC	CASSLTSYNEQFF
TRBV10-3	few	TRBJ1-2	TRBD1	TGTGCCATAACGCCCGACAGGGGGATGAGTGGCTACACCTTC	CAITPDRGMSGYTF
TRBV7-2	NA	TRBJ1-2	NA	TGTGCCAGCAGCCCAGGACCCTATGGCTACACCTTC	CASSPGPYGYTF
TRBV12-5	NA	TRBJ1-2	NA	TGTGCTAGTGGTTTAAGGGCCCCTGTGAATGGCTACACCTTC	CASGLRAPVNGYTF
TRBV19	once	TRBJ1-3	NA	TGTGCCAGTTCCGCCCGCGGAAACACCATATATTTT	CASSARGNTIYF
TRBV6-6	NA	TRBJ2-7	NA	TGTGCCAGCAGACCAGGCTTACTGGGAAGCTCCTACGAGCAGTACTTC	CASRPGLLGSSYEQYF
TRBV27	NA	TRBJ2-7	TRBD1	TGTGCCAGCAGTTCTGGGACAGGGCGCGCCTACGAGCAGTACTTC	CASSSGTGRAYEQYF
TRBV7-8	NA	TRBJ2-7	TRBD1	TGTGCCAGCAGCTTAGCACCCGGGACAGCGTTCTACGAGCAGTACTTC	CASSLAPGTAFYEQYF
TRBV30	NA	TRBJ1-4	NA	TGTGCCTGGAGTGTAGCGCAGGGCGGTGAAAAACTGTTTTTT	CAWSVAQGGEKLFF
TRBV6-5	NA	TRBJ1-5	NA	TGTGCCAGCAGTTACGAGGCACCGCGGGGTCAGCCCCAGCATTTT	CASSYEAPRGQPQHF
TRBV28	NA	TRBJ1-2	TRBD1	TGTGCCAGCAGGGGAGGGACAGGGGAACTTCTGGGCTACACCTTC	CASRGGTGELLGYTF
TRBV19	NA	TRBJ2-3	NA	TGTGCCAGTAGTATGGTCAGTTCCACAGATACGCAGTATTTT	CASSMVSSTDTQYF